This TCR beta chain was sequenced during a study of shared clonotypes between healthy human individuals. Study-level findings and limits: Naive subsets generally exceeded memory subsets in estimated richness.

For this clone: Antigen unknown.

This CDR3 has 20 residues. Deletions cut 3 bases from V and 0 bases from J, with 27 bases between. In germline, CDR1 is SGDLS, CDR2 YYNGEE. The naive CD8 population came from CD45RO-negative cells selected for CCR7, without terminally differentiated effector memory CD45RA+ cells. Donors comprised healthy HIV-negative adults lacking recent acute infections or vaccinations. The donors, all of them Caucasian adults, lived in Nashville, Tennessee. Sequenced by immunoSEQ multiplex PCR; TCRdb stores in-frame clones only, minus some. The sample yields over 750,000 clones, 90% to 97% seen once. This clonotype was sampled from a young man in good health. The sequenced sample was naive CD8+ T cells sorted from blood. V gene TRBV9 combines with J gene TRBJ1-1, with unresolved D. The CDR3 protein is CASSALVEGRHRGLNTEAFF. In nucleotides, the CDR3 is TGTGCCAGCAGCGCTTTAGTAGAGGGTAGACATCGTGGTTTGAACACTGAAGCTTTCTTT.